This is a list of T cell receptor beta chains from one sample in a study of control samples from healthy donors and cancer patients. The table came from immunoSEQ multiplex PCR; TCRdb's copy has only in-frame clones and leaves some out. The table records around 170,000 clones, 70% to 90% of them present only once. The sequencing sample was made of blood. These receptors were taken from a woman aged 30 to 39 in good health. Each CDR3 is given with its conserved first and last residue. The order of the fields is V gene, J gene, CDR3 protein.

v_call: TRBV9
j_call: TRBJ1-4
cdr3_aa: CASSPDWPNEKLFF

v_call: TRBV2
j_call: TRBJ2-5
cdr3_aa: CASSPTTTQETQYF

v_call: TRBV5-1
j_call: TRBJ1-2
cdr3_aa: CASSLATGGNGYTF

v_call: TRBV3-1/TRBV3-2
j_call: TRBJ1-2
cdr3_aa: CASSQVNTRGRSYGYTF

v_call: TRBV19
j_call: TRBJ2-7
cdr3_aa: CASSMGQAYEQYF

v_call: TRBV27
j_call: TRBJ1-1
cdr3_aa: CASSLNRPRDRRFEAFF

v_call: TRBV15
j_call: TRBJ1-3
cdr3_aa: CATSRDRGQSSSGNTIYF

v_call: TRBV28
j_call: TRBJ2-7
cdr3_aa: CASFSTTYEQYF

v_call: TRBV7-2
j_call: TRBJ1-1
cdr3_aa: CASRLADRKNTEAFF

v_call: TRBV2
j_call: TRBJ2-7
cdr3_aa: CASTQTGINEQYF

v_call: TRBV3-1/TRBV3-2
j_call: TRBJ2-1
cdr3_aa: CASSRAKQLGTDEQFF

v_call: TRBV6-1
j_call: TRBJ1-6
cdr3_aa: CASSEGQGNSPLHF

v_call: TRBV15
j_call: TRBJ2-2
cdr3_aa: CATLAGGTGELFF

v_call: TRBV28
j_call: TRBJ1-1
cdr3_aa: CASSSLAAGALAEAFF

v_call: TRBV7-9
j_call: TRBJ2-2
cdr3_aa: CAPNSRGPGELFF

v_call: TRBV5-4
j_call: TRBJ2-5
cdr3_aa: CASSLGLSQETQYF

v_call: TRBV7-9
j_call: TRBJ2-7
cdr3_aa: CASTLNGDQYF

v_call: TRBV5-1
j_call: TRBJ1-5
cdr3_aa: CASRPIAGGNQPQHF

v_call: TRBV6-2/TRBV6-3
j_call: TRBJ2-3
cdr3_aa: CASSYRATDTQYF

v_call: TRBV10-2
j_call: TRBJ2-5
cdr3_aa: CASSGAREGTQYF

v_call: TRBV5-1
j_call: TRBJ1-2
cdr3_aa: CASSLVEQQYGYTF

v_call: TRBV3-1/TRBV3-2
j_call: TRBJ1-1
cdr3_aa: CASSRPRGAGNTEAFF

v_call: TRBV13
j_call: TRBJ2-6
cdr3_aa: CASSRDRISGANVLTF

v_call: TRBV3-1/TRBV3-2
j_call: TRBJ1-6
cdr3_aa: CASSQDTGNSPLHF

v_call: TRBV5-1
j_call: TRBJ1-6
cdr3_aa: CASSLERQGNSPLHF

v_call: TRBV7-6
j_call: TRBJ2-1
cdr3_aa: CASSRSTRPHNEQFF

v_call: TRBV18
j_call: TRBJ2-1
cdr3_aa: CASSPKALAGGAEQFF